A selection of T cell receptor beta chains follows, all from one sample in a study of blood T cell repertoires in COVID-19. Repertoires were generated with immunoSEQ multiplex PCR, while TCRdb's copy carries only in-frame clones and drops some. Of approximately 310,000 clones listed, 80% to 90% are singletons. Specimen: peripheral blood. These receptors all come from a man aged 50-59 years with active or convalescent COVID-19. The CDR3 runs from the conserved cysteine through the conserved F or W. The D gene is left open where the match is weak. Only some rows state a clone size, as once, few, many or a class for expanded clones.

clone size	D gene	CDR3 length	V gene	J gene	CDR3 DNA	CDR3 protein
-	TRBD1	15	TRBV5-1	TRBJ2-3	TGCGCCAGCAGCCCCGGACAGGGGGTAACAGATACGCAGTATTTT	CASSPGQGVTDTQYF
-	-	14	TRBV30	TRBJ1-4	TGTGCCTGGAGTGTCAGGGGATCGGGTGAAAAACTGTTTTTT	CAWSVRGSGEKLFF
-	-	17	TRBV4-1	TRBJ2-6	TGCGCCAGCAGTTTATCCCTATCAGGGGTGGGGGCCAACGTCCTGACTTTC	CASSLSLSGVGANVLTF
-	-	14	TRBV7-9	TRBJ1-4	TGTGCCAGCAGCTTACAGGGTTCGCATGAAAAACTGTTTTTT	CASSLQGSHEKLFF
-	-	14	TRBV2	TRBJ1-1	TGTGCCAGCAGTGAATTCATGGGTGGACTCGGAGCTTTCTTT	CASSEFMGGLGAFF
-	-	13	TRBV3-1/TRBV3-2	TRBJ2-5	TGTGCCAGCAGCCAACGAGATCAAGAGACCCAGTACTTC	CASSQRDQETQYF
-	TRBD2	15	TRBV15	TRBJ2-3	TGTGCCACCACCAGCGGGAGGGCCAGGGCAGATACGCAGTATTTT	CATTSGRARADTQYF
-	TRBD1	15	TRBV5-1	TRBJ1-2	TGCGCCAGCAGCTCGCGGGACAGGGTATCAGAGGGCTACACCTTC	CASSSRDRVSEGYTF
-	-	14	TRBV6-5	TRBJ2-5	TGTGCCAGCAGTTCACAGGTGTCCGAAGAGACCCAGTACTTC	CASSSQVSEETQYF
once	-	10	TRBV29-1	TRBJ1-2	TGCAGCGTGGACAGCTATGGCTACACCTTC	CSVDSYGYTF
-	TRBD1	13	TRBV5-4	TRBJ2-7	TGTGCCAGCAGCAGACAGGGGGTGTACGAGCAGTACTTC	CASSRQGVYEQYF
few	-	13	TRBV25-1	TRBJ1-2	TGTGCCAGCAGTGAATGGTTGGGGGGATCTTACACCTTC	CASSEWLGGSYTF
-	TRBD1	16	TRBV9	TRBJ1-4	TGTGCCAGCAGCCCCCGGGACAGTTGGCGAAATGAAAAACTGTTTTTT	CASSPRDSWRNEKLFF
-	TRBD2	15	TRBV10-3	TRBJ2-3	TGTGCCATCGCCGATCTAGCGGCCCGCACAGATACGCAGTATTTT	CAIADLAARTDTQYF
-	-	14	TRBV27	TRBJ1-5	TGTGCCAGCAGTTGGGGGGACGGCAATCAGCCCCAGCATTTT	CASSWGDGNQPQHF
-	TRBD2	15	TRBV29-1	TRBJ2-1	TGCAGCGATATAGCCGGTGGACTAGCTTTAAATGAGCAGTTCTTC	CSDIAGGLALNEQFF
-	-	15	TRBV5-1	TRBJ1-1	TGCGCCAGCAGCCCGCGGACCCTGAGCGGCACTGAAGCTTTCTTT	CASSPRTLSGTEAFF
-	-	15	TRBV2	TRBJ1-3	TGTGCCAGCAGTGAATCCCCAGGCCCTGGAAACACCATATATTTT	CASSESPGPGNTIYF
-	TRBD1	17	TRBV27	TRBJ1-5	TGTGCCAGCAGTTTAATTGGGGATGACAGGGGCAATCAGCCCCAGCATTTT	CASSLIGDDRGNQPQHF
-	TRBD1	15	TRBV6-5	TRBJ1-4	TGTGCCAGCAGTTGGGGACAGGCAACTAATGAAAAACTGTTTTTT	CASSWGQATNEKLFF
-	TRBD1	13	TRBV6-5	TRBJ2-7	TGTGCCAGCAGTCGACAGGGAAGGGGCGAGCAGTACTTC	CASSRQGRGEQYF
-	-	13	TRBV28	TRBJ1-2	TGTGCCAGCACCCTAGACCGAAACTATGGCTACACCTTC	CASTLDRNYGYTF
-	-	17	TRBV5-5	TRBJ2-7	TGTGCCAGCAGCTTGGGTTTGGGGGGAGCCTCTTCTTACGAGCAGTACTTC	CASSLGLGGASSYEQYF
-	TRBD2	15	TRBV5-1	TRBJ2-1	TGCGCCAGCAGCTTACTAGCGGCAGGAGACAATGAGCAGTTCTTC	CASSLLAAGDNEQFF
-	TRBD1	14	TRBV28	TRBJ1-2	TGTGCCAGCAGTTTATCAGGACAGGCCTATGGCTACACCTTC	CASSLSGQAYGYTF
-	TRBD2	14	TRBV2	TRBJ2-5	TGTGCCAGCAGTGGGACTAGCGGACAAGAGACCCAGTACTTC	CASSGTSGQETQYF
-	-	14	TRBV2	TRBJ1-1	TGTGCCAGCAGTGCATACTTCATGAACACTGAAGCTTTCTTT	CASSAYFMNTEAFF